This T cell receptor (beta chain) originates from a study of cytomegalovirus exposure and HLA in healthy donors. Across the whole study: In an early release, HLA-typed donors contributed approximately 80 million unique TCR sequences. Study results and limitations: TCR association rates varied by HLA locus in a later analysis, with DRB1 highest and HLA-C lowest. Published work reported that the classifier diagnosed cytomegalovirus status with high specificity and sensitivity. Many donors shared some public TCRs, even though most TCR sequences were rare.

About this clone itself: Its antigen is as yet unknown.

Researchers ran the PCR with 60 Vbeta and 13 Jbeta primers. Produced via immunoSEQ multiplex PCR; TCRdb's table is partial and in-frame only. The sample comprises about 150,000 clones, more than 75% of which are singletons, and about 2.4% rests with the top ten. Sequenced: PBMCs. The sequence was collected from a woman between 18 and 29 years old in good health and CMV-seronegative.

The CDR3 loop is CASSSQGAYQETQYF. DNA of the CDR3: TGTGCCAGCAGTTCCCAGGGGGCTTACCAAGAGACCCAGTACTTC. The chain uses TRBV27 and TRBJ2-5; the match to TRBD1 covers 8 bases. Germline CDR1 is MNHEY and CDR2 is SMNVEV (reference sequence). This CDR3 contains 15 residues. V lost 4 bases, J lost 0 bases, and 4 bases stayed unmatched.